Below, one T cell receptor beta chain is given with its context. The antigen is unknown. The sample originates from a study of cytomegalovirus exposure and HLA in healthy donors. Notes on the study in general: Clonal expansion, a later analysis showed, was greater in HLA-associated TCR beta chains than in equally common others.

Germline CDR1 reads MDHEN; CDR2 reads SYDVKM. Between the trimmed V and J ends, which lost 6 bases and 0 bases, there was a span of 12 bases. The CDR3 contains 15 residues. PCR employed 60 Vbeta and 13 Jbeta primers. Some clones are missing from TCRdb's copy, which holds only in-frame ones; the method was immunoSEQ multiplex PCR. This table has approximately 130,000 clones, around 87% appearing once. Samples came from healthy bone marrow donors. The sequence was obtained from a woman in her thirties in good health and CMV-seronegative. The sample was PBMCs. The gene calls are TRBV28 and TRBJ1-5; D is undetermined. CDR3 DNA: TGTGCCAGCAGGGTCCGGGATTATAGCAATCAGCCCCAGCATTTT. The encoded protein is CASRVRDYSNQPQHF.